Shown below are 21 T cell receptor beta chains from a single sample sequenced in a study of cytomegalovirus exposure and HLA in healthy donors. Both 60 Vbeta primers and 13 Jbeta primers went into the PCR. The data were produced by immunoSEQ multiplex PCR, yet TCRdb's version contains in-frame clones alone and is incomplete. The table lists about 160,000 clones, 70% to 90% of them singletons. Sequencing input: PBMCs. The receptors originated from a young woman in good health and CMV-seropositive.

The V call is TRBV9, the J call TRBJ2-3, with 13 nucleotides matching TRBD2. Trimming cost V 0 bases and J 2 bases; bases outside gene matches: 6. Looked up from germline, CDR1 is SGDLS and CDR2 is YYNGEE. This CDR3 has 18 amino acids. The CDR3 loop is CASSVAPTSGGDTDTQYF. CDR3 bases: TGTGCCAGCAGCGTAGCCCCAACTAGCGGGGGGGACACAGATACGCAGTATTTT.

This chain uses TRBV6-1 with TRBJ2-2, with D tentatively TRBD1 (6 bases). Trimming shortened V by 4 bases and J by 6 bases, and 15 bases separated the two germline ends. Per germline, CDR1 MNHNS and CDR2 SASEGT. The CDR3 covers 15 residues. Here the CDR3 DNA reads TGTGCCAGCAGTGTTCAGGGGCGGGTATCCGGGGAGCTGTTTTTT. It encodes CASSVQGRVSGELFF.

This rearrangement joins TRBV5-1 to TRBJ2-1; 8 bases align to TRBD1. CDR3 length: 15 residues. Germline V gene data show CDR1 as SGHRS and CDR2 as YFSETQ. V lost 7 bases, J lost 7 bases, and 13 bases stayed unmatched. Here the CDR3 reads CASSDRTGSKNEQFF. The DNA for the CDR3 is TGCGCCAGCTCTGATCGGACAGGGTCGAAAAATGAGCAGTTCTTC. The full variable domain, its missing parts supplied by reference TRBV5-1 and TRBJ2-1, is KAGVTQTPRYLIKTRGQQVTLSCSPISGHRSVSWYQQTPGQGLQFLFEYFSETQRNKGNFPGRFSGRQFSNSRSEMNVSTLELGDSALYLCASSDRTGSKNEQFFGPGTRLTVL.

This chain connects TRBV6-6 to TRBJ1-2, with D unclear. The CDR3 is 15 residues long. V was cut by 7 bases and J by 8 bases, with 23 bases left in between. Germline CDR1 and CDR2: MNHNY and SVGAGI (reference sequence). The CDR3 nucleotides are TGTGCCAGCACCCTCTATCCCCCTGGTACTATGGGCTACACCTTC. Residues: CASTLYPPGTMGYTF.

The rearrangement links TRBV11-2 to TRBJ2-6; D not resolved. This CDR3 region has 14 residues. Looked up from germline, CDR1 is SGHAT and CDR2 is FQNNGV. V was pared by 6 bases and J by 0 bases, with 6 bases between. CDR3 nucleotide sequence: TGTGCCAGCAGGTTCTACTCTGGGGCCAACGTCCTGACTTTC. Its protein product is CASRFYSGANVLTF.

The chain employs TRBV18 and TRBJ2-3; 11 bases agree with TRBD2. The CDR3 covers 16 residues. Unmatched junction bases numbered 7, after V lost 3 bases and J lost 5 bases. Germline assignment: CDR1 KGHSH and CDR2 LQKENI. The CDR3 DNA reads TGTGCCAGCTCACCCGTAGCGGGGGGGGACGGAGATACGCAGTATTTT. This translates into CASSPVAGGDGDTQYF.

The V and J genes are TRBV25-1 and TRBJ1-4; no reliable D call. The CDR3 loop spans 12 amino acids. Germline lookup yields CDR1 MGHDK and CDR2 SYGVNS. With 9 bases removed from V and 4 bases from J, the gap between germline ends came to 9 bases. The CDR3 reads CASVGYNEKLFF. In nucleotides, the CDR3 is TGTGCCAGTGTCGGGTATAATGAAAAACTGTTTTTT.

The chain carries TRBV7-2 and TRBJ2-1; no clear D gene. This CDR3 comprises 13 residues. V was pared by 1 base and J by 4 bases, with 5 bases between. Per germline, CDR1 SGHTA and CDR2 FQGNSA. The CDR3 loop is CASSLGEYNEQFF. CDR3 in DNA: TGTGCCAGCAGCTTAGGCGAGTACAATGAGCAGTTCTTC. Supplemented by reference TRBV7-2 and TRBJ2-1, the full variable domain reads GAGVSQSPSNKVTEKGKDVELRCDPISGHTALYWYRQSLGQGLEFLIYFQGNSAPDKSGLPSDRFSAERTGGSVSTLTIQRTQQEDSAVYLCASSLGEYNEQFFGPGTRLTVL.

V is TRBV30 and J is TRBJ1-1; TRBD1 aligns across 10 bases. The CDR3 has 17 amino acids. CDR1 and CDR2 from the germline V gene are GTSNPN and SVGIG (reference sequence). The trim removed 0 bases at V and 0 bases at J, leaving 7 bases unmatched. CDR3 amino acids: CAWSVPLGTGVNTEAFF. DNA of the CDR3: TGTGCCTGGAGTGTACCCCTCGGGACAGGGGTGAACACTGAAGCTTTCTTT.

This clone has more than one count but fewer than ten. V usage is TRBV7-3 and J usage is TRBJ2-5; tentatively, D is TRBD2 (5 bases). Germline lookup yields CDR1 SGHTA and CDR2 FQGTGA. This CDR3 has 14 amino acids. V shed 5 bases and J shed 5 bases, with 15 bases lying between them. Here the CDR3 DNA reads TGTGCCAGCAGCCAAGGCGGGTTTGAGGAGACCCAGTACTTC. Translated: CASSQGGFEETQYF.

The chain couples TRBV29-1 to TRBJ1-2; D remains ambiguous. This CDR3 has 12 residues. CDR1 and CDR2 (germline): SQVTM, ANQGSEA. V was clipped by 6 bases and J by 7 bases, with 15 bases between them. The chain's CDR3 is CSVNRWGGGYTF. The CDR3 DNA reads TGCAGCGTAAATAGGTGGGGAGGTGGCTACACCTTC.

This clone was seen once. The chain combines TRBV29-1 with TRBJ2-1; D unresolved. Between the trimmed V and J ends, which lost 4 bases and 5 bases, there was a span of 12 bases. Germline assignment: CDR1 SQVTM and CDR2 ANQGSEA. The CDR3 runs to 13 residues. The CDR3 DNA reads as TGCAGCGTTGGGGTGGGCAGGCACAATGAGCAGTTCTTC. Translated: CSVGVGRHNEQFF.

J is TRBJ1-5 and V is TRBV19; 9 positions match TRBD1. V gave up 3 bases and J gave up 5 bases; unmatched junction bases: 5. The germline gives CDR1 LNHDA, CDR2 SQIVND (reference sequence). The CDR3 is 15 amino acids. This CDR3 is CASSIRDRVDQPQHF. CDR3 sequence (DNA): TGTGCCAGTAGTATCCGGGACAGGGTGGATCAGCCCCAGCATTTT. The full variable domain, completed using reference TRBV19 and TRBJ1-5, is DGGITQSPKYLFRKEGQNVTLSCEQNLNHDAMYWYRQDPGQGLRLIYYSQIVNDFQKGDIAEGYSVSREKKESFPLTVTSAQKNPTAFYLCASSIRDRVDQPQHFGDGTRLSIL.

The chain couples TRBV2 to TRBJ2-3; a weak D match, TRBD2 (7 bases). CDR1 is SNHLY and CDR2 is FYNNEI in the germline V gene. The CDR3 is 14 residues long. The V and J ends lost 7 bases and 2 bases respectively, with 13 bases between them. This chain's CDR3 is CASKWGGPTDTQYF. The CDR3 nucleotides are TGTGCCAGCAAGTGGGGGGGCCCCACAGATACGCAGTATTTT.

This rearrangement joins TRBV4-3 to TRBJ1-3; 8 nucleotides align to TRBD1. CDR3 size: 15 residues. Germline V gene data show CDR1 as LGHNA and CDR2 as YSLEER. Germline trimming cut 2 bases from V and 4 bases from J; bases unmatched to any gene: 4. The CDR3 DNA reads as TGCGCCAGCAGCCAAAGGACAGGGAGAGGAAACACCATATATTTT. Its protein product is CASSQRTGRGNTIYF.

As DNA, the CDR3 is TGTGCCAGCAGCTTAGCGCTCGGGTTGGCTGAAGCTTTCTTT. Translating gives CASSLALGLAEAFF. The rearrangement joins TRBV7-6 to TRBJ1-1; D is undetermined. Germline-derived CDR1 and CDR2 are SGHVS and FNYEAQ. The CDR3 is made up of 14 amino acids. V lost 0 bases and J 6 bases, leaving 11 bases between the germline ends.

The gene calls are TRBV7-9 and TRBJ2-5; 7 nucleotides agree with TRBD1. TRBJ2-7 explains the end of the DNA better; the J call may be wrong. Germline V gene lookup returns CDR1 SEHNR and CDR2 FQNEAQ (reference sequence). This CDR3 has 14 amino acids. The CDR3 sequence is CASSLLGQIYEQYF. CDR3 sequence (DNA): TGTGCCAGCAGCTTACTGGGACAGATCTACGAGCAGTACTTC.

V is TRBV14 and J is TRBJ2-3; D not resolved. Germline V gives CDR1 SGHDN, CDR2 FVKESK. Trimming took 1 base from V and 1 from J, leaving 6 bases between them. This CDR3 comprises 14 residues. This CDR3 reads CASSQVPGTDTQYF. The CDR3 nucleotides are TGTGCCAGCAGCCAAGTGCCAGGCACAGATACGCAGTATTTT.

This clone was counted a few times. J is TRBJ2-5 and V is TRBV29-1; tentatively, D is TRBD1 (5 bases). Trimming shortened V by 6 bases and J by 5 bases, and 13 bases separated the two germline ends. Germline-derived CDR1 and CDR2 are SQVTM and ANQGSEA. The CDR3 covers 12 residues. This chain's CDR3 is CSVRVRWETQYF. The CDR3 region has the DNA TGCAGCGTCAGGGTGCGATGGGAGACCCAGTACTTC.

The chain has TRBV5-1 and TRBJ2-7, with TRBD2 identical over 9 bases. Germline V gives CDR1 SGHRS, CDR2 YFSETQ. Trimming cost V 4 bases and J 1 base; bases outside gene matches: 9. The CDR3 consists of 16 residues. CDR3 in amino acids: CASSPWASGVSYEQYF. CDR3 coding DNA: TGCGCCAGCAGCCCCTGGGCTAGCGGGGTGTCCTACGAGCAGTACTTC.

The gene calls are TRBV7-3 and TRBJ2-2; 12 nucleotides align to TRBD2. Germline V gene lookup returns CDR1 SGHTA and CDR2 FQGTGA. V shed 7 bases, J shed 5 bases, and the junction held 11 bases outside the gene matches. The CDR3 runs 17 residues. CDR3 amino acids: CASTLVLAGGRTGELFF. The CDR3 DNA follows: TGTGCCAGCACCTTGGTCCTAGCGGGGGGGCGGACCGGGGAGCTGTTTTTT.